This T cell receptor (beta chain) was found in a study of cytomegalovirus exposure and HLA in healthy donors. In the case of this clone: The antigen is undetermined.

The germline V gene encodes CDR1 MDHEN and CDR2 SYDVKM. The CDR3 runs to 15 residues. Trimming removed 5 bases from V and 0 bases from J, with 13 bases in between. Findings and caveats of the study: It was shown in a later analysis that HLA-associated TCR beta chains were more clonally expanded than other, equally common chains. The authors assumed roughly uniform sequencing depth across donors for presence/absence analyses.

This PCR relied on a set of 60 Vbeta primers and 13 Jbeta primers. Generated by immunoSEQ multiplex PCR, the TCRdb table keeps only in-frame clones and is missing some. The data show more than 90,000 clones, 81% seen once. This sequence originates from a woman in her sixties or seventies in good health and CMV-seropositive. The sequenced material came from PBMCs. This chain connects TRBV28 to TRBJ1-2, with D unclear. CDR3 in amino acids: CASSPGRRANYGYTF. CDR3 DNA: TGTGCCAGCAGTCCCGGAAGGAGAGCTAACTATGGCTACACCTTC.